A single sample is the source of the 4 T cell receptor beta chains below, sequenced in a study of OX40 agonist ivuxolimab in advanced cancers. Sequencing used immunoSEQ multiplex PCR; TCRdb keeps in-frame clones, though not all of them. The table includes roughly 11,000 clones, approximately 86% detected once. The sequences come from CD4+ or CD8+ T cells sorted from blood, collected in a trial of the OX40 agonist ivuxolimab. The receptors stem from an adult with an advanced solid tumor such as melanoma, head and neck, liver or kidney cancer.

This clone was seen once. This sequence joins TRBV2 and TRBJ1-2, with 9 bases aligning to TRBD1. CDR3 length equals 15 residues. Germline CDR1 and CDR2: SNHLY and FYNNEI. Trimming at V came to 6 bases and at J to 5 bases, leaving 10 bases not matched to a gene. The CDR3, as DNA: TGTGCCAGCAGCGGGGGGGGACAGGGCTCTTATGGCTACACCTTC. Translated: CASSGGGQGSYGYTF.

This chain joins TRBV27 and TRBJ2-2, with 8 bases lining up with TRBD1. Germline assignment: CDR1 MNHEY and CDR2 SMNVEV (reference sequence). The CDR3 runs 15 residues. V trimming: 4 bases; J trimming: 7 bases; junction bases outside the gene matches: 8. The DNA of the CDR3 is TGTGCCAGCAGTTCCCCGACAGGGGCTAACGGGGAGCTGTTTTTT. It codes for CASSSPTGANGELFF.

The chain has TRBV28 and TRBJ1-1; D not certain. Per germline, CDR1 MDHEN and CDR2 SYDVKM. The length of the CDR3 is 13 residues. The V gene lost 5 bases and the J gene lost 3 bases, with 10 bases spanning the gap. The CDR3 DNA sequence: TGTGCCAGCAGTGATATCGGGGACACTGAAGCTTTCTTT. Residues: CASSDIGDTEAFF. The entire variable domain, with the rest obtained from reference TRBV28 and TRBJ1-1, is as follows: DVKVTQSSRYLVKRTGEKVFLECVQDMDHENMFWYRQDPGLGLRLIYFSYDVKMKEKGDIPEGYSVSREKKERFSLILESASTNQTSMYLCASSDIGDTEAFFGQGTRLTVV.

The rearrangement joins TRBV28 to TRBJ1-5; D is ambiguous. The CDR3 has 15 residues. The germline gives CDR1 MDHEN, CDR2 SYDVKM. Deletions cut 2 bases from V and 0 bases from J, with 8 bases between. In DNA, the CDR3 is TGTGCCAGCAGTTTACCCCTGGTTAGCAATCAGCCCCAGCATTTT. It codes for CASSLPLVSNQPQHF.